Following are 7 T cell receptor beta chains from one sample sequenced in a study of Tregs in tolerant kidney transplant recipients. After approximately 6 days with irradiated graft donor PBMCs, CFSE-labeled recipient PBMCs were FACS-sorted. Data came from immunoSEQ multiplex PCR; TCRdb stores just in-frame clones and leaves some out. The sample contains approximately 8,100 clones, just under 35% of which appear only once. For these receptors, no antigen is known. Sequences were derived from CD8+ T cells from blood cultured with allogeneic cells, sampled before the transplant. All receptors derive from a human patient who received a combined kidney and bone marrow transplant.

CDR3 residues: CASSGGDRGIEQYF. The DNA for the CDR3 is TGTGCCAGCAGCGGCGGGGACAGGGGGATCGAGCAGTACTTC. The chain has TRBV5-4 and TRBJ2-7; 11 bases map to TRBD1. Trimming removed 4 bases from V and 6 bases from J; junction bases left unmatched: 6. The germline V gene has CDR1 SGHNT and CDR2 YYREEE (reference sequence). The CDR3 spans 14 residues.

This clone was detected a few times. The rearrangement joins TRBV5-6 to TRBJ2-5; 14 bases line up with TRBD2. This CDR3 region has 17 residues. The germline V gene has CDR1 SGHDT and CDR2 YYEEEE. V trimming: 4 bases; J trimming: 5 bases; junction bases outside the gene matches: 10. In nucleotides, the CDR3 is TGTGCCAGCAGCCCATTGGGACTAGCGGGAGTATTGGAGACCCAGTACTTC. Residues: CASSPLGLAGVLETQYF.

The rearrangement links TRBV29-1 to TRBJ2-5, with a possible D match to TRBD2 (5 bases). Germline V gives CDR1 SQVTM, CDR2 ANQGSEA. Trimming took 5 bases from V and 5 from J, leaving 12 bases between them. This CDR3 region has 12 residues. Here the CDR3 DNA reads TGCAGCGTTCCTCGGGGTGGGGAGACCCAGTACTTC. It specifies CSVPRGGETQYF. The whole variable domain, remainder taken from reference TRBV29-1 and TRBJ2-5, is SAVISQKPSRDICQRGTSLTIQCQVDSQVTMMFWYRQQPGQSLTLIATANQGSEATYESGFVIDKFPISRPNLTFSTLTVSNMSPEDSSIYLCSVPRGGETQYFGPGTRLLVL.

The V gene is TRBV7-2, the J gene TRBJ2-1; weak D call: TRBD1 (6 bases). CDR1 is SGHTA and CDR2 is FQGNSA in the germline V gene. The CDR3 has 13 amino acids. With 4 bases removed from V and 6 bases from J, the gap between germline ends came to 10 bases. The CDR3 DNA reads TGTGCCAGCAGCTACCAAGGGGGCAATGAGCAGTTCTTC. It encodes CASSYQGGNEQFF.

The sample holds a few counts of this clone. This sequence joins TRBV6-5 and TRBJ1-1; unclear D gene. The CDR3 sequence is 14 residues long. CDR1 and CDR2 (germline): MNHEY, SVGAGI. V lost 7 bases, J lost 1 base, and 13 bases lay in between. CDR3 nucleotides: TGTGCCAGCACCAGTTGGGCAGGGAACACTGAAGCTTTCTTT. As protein: CASTSWAGNTEAFF.

The chain couples TRBV4-3 to TRBJ1-1; weak D call: TRBD1 (5 bases). V lost 5 bases and J 8 bases, leaving 15 bases between the germline ends. Germline V CDR1 and CDR2: LGHNA, YSLEER. The CDR3 loop spans 13 amino acids. CDR3 region: CASSRAKGKEAFF. The DNA for the CDR3 is TGCGCCAGCAGCAGGGCTAAGGGGAAGGAAGCTTTCTTT.

V is TRBV6-6 and J is TRBJ1-5, with TRBD1 identical over 8 bases. This CDR3 comprises 15 residues. J lost 6 bases, V lost 6 bases, and 10 bases had no gene match. Germline V gene sequence: CDR1 MNHNY, CDR2 SVGAGI (reference sequence). The DNA for the CDR3 is TGTGCCAGCAGATTAGGCAGGGGGCAAGTTCAGCCCCAGCATTTT. Translation: CASRLGRGQVQPQHF.